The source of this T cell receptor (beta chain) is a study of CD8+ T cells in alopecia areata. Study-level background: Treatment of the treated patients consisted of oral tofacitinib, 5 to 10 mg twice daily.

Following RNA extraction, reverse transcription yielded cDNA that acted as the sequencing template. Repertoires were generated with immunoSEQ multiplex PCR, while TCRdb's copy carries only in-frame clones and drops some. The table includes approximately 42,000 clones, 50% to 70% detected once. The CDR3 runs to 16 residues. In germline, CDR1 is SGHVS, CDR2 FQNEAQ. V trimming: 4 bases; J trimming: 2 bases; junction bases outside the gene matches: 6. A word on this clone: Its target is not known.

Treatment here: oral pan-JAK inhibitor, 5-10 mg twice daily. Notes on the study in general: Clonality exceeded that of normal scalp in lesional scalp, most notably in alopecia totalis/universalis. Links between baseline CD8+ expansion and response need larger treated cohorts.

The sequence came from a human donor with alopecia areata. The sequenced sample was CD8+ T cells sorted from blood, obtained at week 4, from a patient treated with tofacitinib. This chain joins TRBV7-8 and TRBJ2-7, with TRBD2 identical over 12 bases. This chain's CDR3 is CASSSTLAGGPYEQYF. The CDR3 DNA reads TGTGCCAGCAGCTCCACACTAGCGGGGGGTCCCTACGAGCAGTACTTC. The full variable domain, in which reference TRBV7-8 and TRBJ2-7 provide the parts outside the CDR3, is GAGVSQSPRYKVAKRGQDVALRCDPISGHVSLFWYQQALGQGPEFLTYFQNEAQLDKSGLPSDRFFAERPEGSVSTLKIQRTQQEDSAVYLCASSSTLAGGPYEQYFGPGTRLTVT.